These 26 T cell receptor beta chains came from one sample sequenced in a study of tumor-infiltrating lymphocytes in oesophageal squamous cell carcinoma. TCRdb called the PCR reads again in MiXCR, with one record for every CDR3 protein. The sample has 20,000 to 25,000 distinct CDR3 sequences, around 33% seen once. Sequenced sample: esophageal tumor tissue. The receptors here all came from a male donor with esophageal squamous cell carcinoma.

This clonotype qualifies as medium-sized (0.01 to 0.1%). At one end the junction does not follow the germline gene, possibly because of a read error. The chain joins TRBV7-7 to TRBJ2-5; either TRBD1 or TRBD2 may supply D (5 bases each). Germline V lookup: CDR1 SSHAT, CDR2 FNYEAQ (reference sequence). The CDR3 sequence is 13 residues long. CDR3 region: CASSLGVQETQYF. The CDR3 nucleotides are TGTGCTAGCAGCCTGGGGGTTCAAGAGACCCAGTACTTC.

V usage is TRBV7-8 and J usage is TRBJ2-3; no firm D call. The CDR3 loop spans 13 amino acids. In germline, CDR1 is SGHVS, CDR2 FQNEAQ. With 3 bases removed from V and 1 base from J, the gap between germline ends came to 5 bases. The CDR3 bases are TGTGCCAGCAGCTTGGACCGCACAGATACGCAGTATTTT. Its translation: CASSLDRTDTQYF.

Note on this clonotype: The CDR3 end shows no conserved phenylalanine or tryptophan, and so a read error is likely. The DNA is left out, because the CDR3 cannot be placed on it with certainty; the CDR3 is given as TCRdb lists it. V usage is TRBV28 and J usage is TRBJ2-6; the listed D gene, TRBD2, was not tested against the DNA. Germline CDR1 and CDR2: MDHEN and SYDVKM. The CDR3 length is 16 residues, termini included. CDR3: CASSTTSGYNEQFFGA.

In its sample, this clonotype was seen a few times. This chain joins TRBV6-6 and TRBJ1-1, with D unresolved. V was shortened by 0 bases and J by 0 bases, with 2 bases between the two germline ends. The CDR3 consists of 13 residues. Germline-derived CDR1 and CDR2 are MNHNY and SVGAGI (reference sequence). The CDR3 is CASSYSVNTEAFF. CDR3 DNA: TGTGCCAGCAGTTACTCCGTGAACACTGAAGCTTTCTTT.

This clonotype appeared many times. V gene TRBV28 combines with J gene TRBJ1-2; D unresolved. The CDR3 is 13 amino acids. Trimming cost V 4 bases and J 6 bases, with 12 bases left between them. Looked up from germline, CDR1 is MDHEN and CDR2 is SYDVKM. The CDR3: CASSSPGEDGYTF. The CDR3 nucleotides are TGTGCCAGCAGTTCCCCCGGGGAGGATGGCTACACCTTC.

The J gene is TRBJ2-7, the V gene TRBV7-2; TRBD2 might be the D (6 bases). The J call may not be correct, given that the DNA end is closer to TRBJ2-1. Germline CDR1 and CDR2: SGHTA and FQGNSA. The CDR3 sequence is 12 residues long. This CDR3 is CASAGLNNEQFF. Here the CDR3 DNA reads TGTGCCAGTGCGGGACTTAACAATGAGCAGTTCTTC.

This clonotype is labeled as medium-sized (0.01 to 0.1%). This chain joins TRBV7-2 and TRBJ1-4, with 7 bases fitting TRBD1. Germline CDR1 SGHTA, CDR2 FQGNSA. The CDR3 has 14 residues. V was pared by 5 bases and J by 8 bases, with 8 bases of the junction left unmatched. The CDR3 DNA follows: TGTGCCAGCAGCGTACGGGCAGGGGGAGAAAAACTGTTTTTT. Its translation: CASSVRAGGEKLFF.

This clonotype has at least ten counts. The CDR3 nucleotides are TGTGCCAGCAGCCAGGGGGCTAATTCACCCCTCCACTTT. Its translation: CASSQGANSPLHF. The chain has TRBV2 and TRBJ1-6, with TRBD1 identical over 8 bases. Germline CDR1 and CDR2: SNHLY and FYNNEI. The CDR3 consists of 13 residues. Trimming took 6 bases from V and 6 from J; bases not matched to a gene: 1.

At least ten counts were recorded for this clonotype. V gene TRBV12-5 combines with J gene TRBJ1-2; TRBD1 is a possible D gene (6 bases). Trimming pared 0 bases from V and 5 bases from J, leaving 16 bases between. Germline lookup yields CDR1 LGHNT and CDR2 FRNRAP. This CDR3 region has 16 residues. The CDR3 DNA reads as TGTGCTAGTGGTTTGGTACAGGGACCGACCCTTTATGGCTACACCTTC. Protein product: CASGLVQGPTLYGYTF.

This clonotype came up a few times. Being one base from a much bigger clone, this may be a read error. CDR3 sequence reads: CASSLANSGLHEQFF. The CDR3, as DNA: TGTGCCAGCAGTTTAGCGAATAGCGGGCTCCACGAGCAGTTCTTC. The chain has TRBV12-3 or TRBV12-4 and TRBJ2-1, with 7 bases matching TRBD2. With 0 bases clipped from V and 10 bases from J, the junction kept 9 bases outside the gene matches. The CDR3 is 15 amino acids.

This clonotype showed up just once. This is likely a read error, given that the CDR3 carries no conserved phenylalanine or tryptophan at its end. It is unclear where the CDR3 begins or ends on the DNA, so no DNA is shown, and the CDR3 is as TCRdb lists it. The rearrangement uses TRBV27 and TRBJ2-7; TRBD2 is the table's D call and was not checked against the DNA. The length of the CDR3 is 16 amino acids, counting both ends. Per germline, CDR1 MNHEY and CDR2 SMNVEV (reference sequence). The CDR3 reads CASSRRGADNEQFFGA.

With regard to this clonotype: A read error is possible here, since a much larger clone lies one base away. The gene calls are TRBV6-1 and TRBJ2-1, with TRBD1 as a possible D gene (5 bases). Germline CDR1 and CDR2: MNHNS and SASEGT. This CDR3 is 15 amino acids long. The V end lost 4 bases, the J end lost 10 bases, and 20 bases lay between the germline ends. The CDR3 DNA follows: TGTGCCAGCAGTGCCAGGGTTATGTCCGCCTACGAGCAGTTCTTC. This codes for CASSARVMSAYEQFF.

The V and J genes are TRBV12-3 or TRBV12-4 and TRBJ2-1, with 9 bases identical to TRBD1. This CDR3 spans 14 amino acids. The V and J ends lost 7 bases and 5 bases, in that order; junction bases with no gene match: 6. The CDR3 reads CASTDRGFHNEQFF. The CDR3 DNA reads TGTGCCAGCACAGACAGGGGGTTCCACAATGAGCAGTTCTTC.

This clonotype was seen many times. CDR3 DNA sequence: TGTGCCAGCAGGGGAAGAGGGCAGGGGGCGTATTTAAGCGGGACCGCCGAGCAGTACTTC. Its translation: CASRGRGQGAYLSGTAEQYF. The chain joins TRBV11-2 to TRBJ2-7, with D possibly being TRBD1 (8 bases). The CDR3 is 20 residues long. From germline, CDR1 is SGHAT and CDR2 FQNNGV. Trimming removed 6 bases from V and 6 bases from J, with 36 bases in between.

The V and J genes are TRBV3-1 and TRBJ2-3; TRBD2 might be the D (6 bases). The J call is in doubt because the DNA end fits TRBJ2-1 better. CDR3 length equals 14 residues. Germline lookup yields CDR1 LGHDT and CDR2 YNNKEL (reference sequence). The CDR3 sequence: CASSPRTNSIEQFF. CDR3 bases: TGTGCCAGCAGCCCTCGGACTAATTCGATTGAGCAGTTCTTC.

V is TRBV7-2 and J is TRBJ2-3, with 8 bases that match TRBD1. Germline V gives CDR1 SGHTA, CDR2 FQGNSA. V dropped 5 bases and J dropped 4; count of bases not matched to a gene: 5. The CDR3 totals 14 residues. The CDR3 here is CASSTDRGADTQYF. The CDR3 DNA follows: TGTGCCAGCAGCACCGACAGGGGTGCAGATACGCAGTATTTT.

This chain connects TRBV10-3 to TRBJ2-3; 8 nucleotides align to TRBD2. CDR3 length equals 14 residues. The germline CDR1 and CDR2 sequences are ENHRY and SYGVKD. With 8 bases clipped from V and 11 bases from J, the junction kept 15 bases outside the gene matches. CDR3 DNA sequence: TGTGCCATCGGCGCGGGGGGTGAAGGCCACGAGCAGTATTTT. It codes for CAIGAGGEGHEQYF.

This clonotype was observed a handful of times. A much bigger clone sits one base away, suggesting this may be a read error. Here the CDR3 omits its conserved ending phenylalanine or tryptophan, so a read error is the likely source. The V and J genes are TRBV6-1 and TRBJ2-7; 7 nucleotides match TRBD2. Germline V gene lookup returns CDR1 MNHNS and CDR2 SASEGT. This CDR3 has 13 residues. Trimming at V came to 5 bases and at J to 2 bases, leaving 3 bases not matched to a gene. CDR3 DNA sequence: TGTGCCAGCAGTCCTAGCGGTACCTACGAGCAGTACTTA. Its translation is CASSPSGTYEQYL.

This clonotype was found many times. The chain couples TRBV12-3 or TRBV12-4 to TRBJ1-4; 9 bases match TRBD1. The CDR3 totals 14 residues. The V and J ends lost 3 bases and 5 bases, in that order; junction bases with no gene match: 1. CDR3 protein: CASSFGQGNEKLFF. The DNA for the CDR3 is TGTGCCAGCAGTTTTGGACAGGGGAATGAAAAACTGTTTTTT.

This clonotype was recorded many times. This chain links TRBV7-2 with TRBJ2-1, with 14 bases identical to TRBD2. The DNA end favors TRBJ2-7, so the J call may be wrong. CDR1 and CDR2 from the germline V gene are SGHTA and FQGNSA. The CDR3 runs 15 residues. CDR3 residues: CASSLVGLAGAEQYF. The DNA of the CDR3 is TGTGCCAGCAGCTTAGTGGGACTAGCGGGAGCTGAGCAGTACTTC.

This clonotype is judged medium-sized. The J gene is TRBJ2-1, the V gene TRBV28; 9 nucleotides line up with TRBD1. The CDR3 sequence is 12 residues long. Trimming removed 6 bases from V and 10 bases from J; junction bases left unmatched: 4. Per germline, CDR1 MDHEN and CDR2 SYDVKM. Here the CDR3 reads CASSYRGLEQFF. The CDR3 coding sequence is TGTGCCAGCAGCTACAGGGGGCTGGAGCAGTTCTTC.

This sequence joins TRBV7-6 and TRBJ2-1, with D possibly being TRBD1 (5 bases). The closer fit of TRBJ2-5 to the DNA end suggests the J call may be wrong. The CDR3 extends over 15 amino acids. The germline gives CDR1 SGHVS, CDR2 FNYEAQ. The CDR3 coding sequence is TGTGCCAGCAGCCCCATCCGGACATCTCAAGAGACCCAGTACTTC. Its translation: CASSPIRTSQETQYF.

This clonotype was seen a handful of times. The chain is built from TRBV7-8 and TRBJ2-1; D gene ambiguous. Germline-derived CDR1 and CDR2 are SGHVS and FQNEAQ. V was clipped by 1 base and J by 7 bases, with 5 bases between them. There are 12 residues in the CDR3. CDR3 in amino acids: CASSLVINEQFF. The CDR3 region has the DNA TGTGCCAGCAGCTTAGTAATTAATGAGCAGTTCTTC.

This clonotype was recorded a few times. It may be a read error: a sequence one base away is much more abundant. V and J are TRBV27 and TRBJ2-4, with D possibly being TRBD1 (6 bases). The tail of the sequence fits TRBJ2-1 better, so the J call may be wrong. There are 13 residues in the CDR3. CDR1 is MNHEY, CDR2 SMNVEV, per germline (reference sequence). The CDR3 sequence: CASSSTGGYEQFF. In nucleotides, the CDR3 is TGTGCCAGCAGTTCGACAGGAGGCTACGAGCAGTTCTTC.

This clonotype was recorded at least ten times. The chain has TRBV5-5 and TRBJ1-5; tentative D call: TRBD1 (5 bases). CDR3 length: 16 amino acids. V was clipped by 4 bases and J by 2 bases, with 16 bases between them. CDR1 SGHKS and CDR2 YYEKEE come from the germline V gene (reference sequence). CDR3 coding DNA: TGTGCCAGCAGCCCCGGGGCAGGGTCTCGCAATCAGCCCCAGCATTTT. Translated: CASSPGAGSRNQPQHF.

V is TRBV7-8 and J is TRBJ2-1, with 11 bases that match TRBD2. J was trimmed by 3 bases and V by 4 bases; bases with no gene match: 11. Germline assignment: CDR1 SGHVS and CDR2 FQNEAQ. The CDR3 extends over 18 amino acids. The CDR3 DNA follows: TGTGCCAGCAGCTCATCGTTAGCGGGAGGGAGTGGCTACAATGAGCAGTTCTTC. Amino acids: CASSSSLAGGSGYNEQFF. The full variable domain, its missing parts supplied by reference TRBV7-8 and TRBJ2-1, is GAGVSQSPRYKVAKRGQDVALRCDPISGHVSLFWYQQALGQGPEFLTYFQNEAQLDKSGLPSDRFFAERPEGSVSTLKIQRTQQEDSAVYLCASSSSLAGGSGYNEQFFGPGTRLTVL.